This TCR beta chain was sequenced during a study of graft-versus-host responses after intestinal transplantation. As to this clone: Its target is unknown.

The assay was immunoSEQ multiplex PCR, and TCRdb's table has in-frame clones only and misses some. The sample comprises some 87,000 clones, about 93% of which are singletons, and about 1.1% rests with the top ten. The CDR3 length is 15 residues. V lost 0 bases and J lost 7; bases outside the gene matches: 4. Germline V lookup: CDR1 SGHRS, CDR2 YFSETQ. This receptor was taken from a human donor who was the organ donor for an intestinal transplant. The sequences come from unstimulated CD8+ T cells sorted from spleen or lymph node cells, collected before transplant. The gene calls are TRBV5-1 and TRBJ1-6; 7 bases align to TRBD1. The CDR3 nucleotides are TGCGCCAGCAGCTTGGTAAGGGGGCGCAATTCACCCCTCCACTTT. This sequence encodes CASSLVRGRNSPLHF.